The rows below give T cell receptor beta chains drawn from one sample of a study of shared clonotypes between healthy human individuals. The data were produced by immunoSEQ multiplex PCR, yet TCRdb's version contains in-frame clones alone and is incomplete. The table has around 2.1 million clones, approximately 94% seen once. The sample taken for sequencing was naive CD8+ T cells from PBMCs. The receptors originated from a man aged 18-30 years in good health. Some clones in this sample may be carry-over from other donors' samples. Each CDR3 is given with its conserved first and last residue. The order of the fields is D gene, V gene, J gene, clone size, CDR3 DNA, CDR3 protein. A D gene is named only where the DNA matches it firmly. Clone sizes are given selectively: once, few, many, or a class where the clone is expanded.

d_call: -
v_call: TRBV2
j_call: TRBJ1-2
clone_size: -
cdr3_nt: TGTGCCAGCAGTGAAATAGGGACCTCAGGGCTTAGCTACACCTTC
cdr3_aa: CASSEIGTSGLSYTF

d_call: -
v_call: TRBV27
j_call: TRBJ2-7
clone_size: -
cdr3_nt: TGTGCCAGCAGTTTCTCCGCCGGCGGGTTATTCTACGAGCAGTACTTC
cdr3_aa: CASSFSAGGLFYEQYF

d_call: -
v_call: TRBV19
j_call: TRBJ1-1
clone_size: few
cdr3_nt: TGTGCCAGTAGTATTAGGGGGTTGAAAACTGAAGCTTTCTTT
cdr3_aa: CASSIRGLKTEAFF

d_call: -
v_call: TRBV19
j_call: TRBJ2-7
clone_size: -
cdr3_nt: TGTGCCAGTAGTATAGTTGCGGGCCGCTCCTACGAGCAGTACTTC
cdr3_aa: CASSIVAGRSYEQYF

d_call: TRBD1
v_call: TRBV28
j_call: TRBJ2-7
clone_size: -
cdr3_nt: TGTGCCAGCAGATCGGGACAGGGAGTCTACGAGCAGTACTTC
cdr3_aa: CASRSGQGVYEQYF

d_call: TRBD1
v_call: TRBV29-1
j_call: TRBJ2-7
clone_size: once
cdr3_nt: TGCAGCGTCTTAGGGGGGGACAGGGTAAGGGACGAGCAGTACTTC
cdr3_aa: CSVLGGDRVRDEQYF

d_call: -
v_call: TRBV4-1
j_call: TRBJ1-4
clone_size: once
cdr3_nt: TGCGCCAGCAGCCAAGTTGGCTTCGCAACTAATGAAAAACTGTTTTTT
cdr3_aa: CASSQVGFATNEKLFF

d_call: TRBD1
v_call: TRBV7-6
j_call: TRBJ2-7
clone_size: once
cdr3_nt: TGTGCCAGCAGCTTGGGACAGTTCTACGAGCAGTACTTC
cdr3_aa: CASSLGQFYEQYF

d_call: TRBD2
v_call: TRBV5-4
j_call: TRBJ2-2
clone_size: -
cdr3_nt: TGTGCCAGCAGCTTTCCGGGACTAGCAGGCACCGGGGAGCTGTTTTTT
cdr3_aa: CASSFPGLAGTGELFF

d_call: -
v_call: TRBV4-3
j_call: TRBJ2-1
clone_size: -
cdr3_nt: TGCGCCAGCAGCCAAGACTCCGCGGGGTACAATGAGCAGTTCTTC
cdr3_aa: CASSQDSAGYNEQFF

d_call: -
v_call: TRBV6-5
j_call: TRBJ2-7
clone_size: -
cdr3_nt: TGTGCCAGCAGTTACGAGGCAGGGTGGATTTACGAGCAGTACTTC
cdr3_aa: CASSYEAGWIYEQYF

d_call: -
v_call: TRBV9
j_call: TRBJ2-3
clone_size: -
cdr3_nt: TGTGCCAGCAGCGTAGTAGGGGCAGCCACAGATACGCAGTATTTT
cdr3_aa: CASSVVGAATDTQYF

d_call: TRBD1
v_call: TRBV13
j_call: TRBJ1-2
clone_size: -
cdr3_nt: TGTGCCAGCAGCTTAGGCCGCAGGGGGCAGGGTGGCTACACCTTC
cdr3_aa: CASSLGRRGQGGYTF

d_call: -
v_call: TRBV28
j_call: TRBJ2-3
clone_size: -
cdr3_nt: TGTGCCAGCAGCCCGATTGGAGATGATACGCAGTATTTT
cdr3_aa: CASSPIGDDTQYF

d_call: -
v_call: TRBV6-5
j_call: TRBJ2-1
clone_size: -
cdr3_nt: TGTGCCAGTAACGTCGACTCTTCTGGGGCGCAGTTCTTC
cdr3_aa: CASNVDSSGAQFF

d_call: -
v_call: TRBV5-6
j_call: TRBJ1-2
clone_size: -
cdr3_nt: TGTGCCAGCAGCTTGGTAGGAGTGAACTATGGCTACACCTTC
cdr3_aa: CASSLVGVNYGYTF

d_call: -
v_call: TRBV6-5
j_call: TRBJ2-7
clone_size: -
cdr3_nt: TGTGCCAGCAGTTACTCTGGAGGGGCCCTTTCCTACGAGCAGTACTTC
cdr3_aa: CASSYSGGALSYEQYF

d_call: -
v_call: TRBV6-5
j_call: TRBJ2-1
clone_size: -
cdr3_nt: TGTGCCAGCAGTTACAACCCCAATGAGCAGTTCTTC
cdr3_aa: CASSYNPNEQFF

d_call: TRBD2
v_call: TRBV7-3
j_call: TRBJ2-3
clone_size: -
cdr3_nt: TGTGCCACCTCCGGGGGGGCCAGAGATACGCAGTATTTT
cdr3_aa: CATSGGARDTQYF

d_call: -
v_call: TRBV7-9
j_call: TRBJ1-4
clone_size: -
cdr3_nt: TGTGCCAGCAGCTTAGCCTGGGGAGGAACTAATGAAAAACTGTTTTTT
cdr3_aa: CASSLAWGGTNEKLFF

d_call: TRBD2
v_call: TRBV19
j_call: TRBJ2-7
clone_size: -
cdr3_nt: TGTGCCAGTAGTGCGGGACTAGCGGGAGGACCCTACGAGCAGTACTTC
cdr3_aa: CASSAGLAGGPYEQYF

d_call: -
v_call: TRBV7-9
j_call: TRBJ2-7
clone_size: -
cdr3_nt: TGTGCCAGCAGCTCCCAAAGGCGGCTCGGCTACGAGCAGTACTTC
cdr3_aa: CASSSQRRLGYEQYF

d_call: -
v_call: TRBV11-2
j_call: TRBJ2-7
clone_size: -
cdr3_nt: TGTGCCAGCAGCTTAGCGGGCCGGACCTACGAGCAGTACTTC
cdr3_aa: CASSLAGRTYEQYF

d_call: TRBD2
v_call: TRBV27
j_call: TRBJ2-7
clone_size: -
cdr3_nt: TGTGCCAGCAGTTTAGGGGGGGAGGGAACCCACGAGCAGTACTTC
cdr3_aa: CASSLGGEGTHEQYF

d_call: -
v_call: TRBV6-1
j_call: TRBJ1-1
clone_size: few
cdr3_nt: TGTGCCAGCAGTGAAGTCGGGGAGTTAACTGAAGCTTTCTTT
cdr3_aa: CASSEVGELTEAFF

d_call: TRBD2
v_call: TRBV27
j_call: TRBJ2-1
clone_size: -
cdr3_nt: TGTGCCAGCCGTCCGGGGGGCGGGAGGAATGAGCAGTTCTTC
cdr3_aa: CASRPGGGRNEQFF

d_call: -
v_call: TRBV1
j_call: TRBJ2-5
clone_size: -
cdr3_nt: TGCACCAGCAGCCAAGATTACAGGGGGCAAGAGACCCAGTACTTC
cdr3_aa: CTSSQDYRGQETQYF